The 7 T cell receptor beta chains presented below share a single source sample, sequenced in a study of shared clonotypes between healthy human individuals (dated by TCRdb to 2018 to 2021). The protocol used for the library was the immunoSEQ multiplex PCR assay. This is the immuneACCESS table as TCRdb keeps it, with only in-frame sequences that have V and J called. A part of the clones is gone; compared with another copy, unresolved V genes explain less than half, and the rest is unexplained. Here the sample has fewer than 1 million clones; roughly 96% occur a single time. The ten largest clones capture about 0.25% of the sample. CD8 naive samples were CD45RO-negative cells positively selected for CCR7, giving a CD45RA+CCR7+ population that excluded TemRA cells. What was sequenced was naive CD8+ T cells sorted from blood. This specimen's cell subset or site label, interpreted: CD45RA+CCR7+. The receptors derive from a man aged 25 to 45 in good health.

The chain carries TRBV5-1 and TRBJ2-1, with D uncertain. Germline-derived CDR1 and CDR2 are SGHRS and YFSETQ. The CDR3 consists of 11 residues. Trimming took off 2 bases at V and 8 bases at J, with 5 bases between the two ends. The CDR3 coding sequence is TGCGCCAGCAGCTTATGGGATGAGCAGTTCTTC. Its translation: CASSLWDEQFF. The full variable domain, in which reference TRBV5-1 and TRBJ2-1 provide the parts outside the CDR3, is KAGVTQTPRYLIKTRGQQVTLSCSPISGHRSVSWYQQTPGQGLQFLFEYFSETQRNKGNFPGRFSGRQFSNSRSEMNVSTLELGDSALYLCASSLWDEQFFGPGTRLTVL.

CDR3 residues: CAIREREGYYNEQFF. The CDR3 bases are TGTGCCATCAGAGAGCGGGAGGGTTACTACAATGAGCAGTTCTTC. The chain couples TRBV10-3 to TRBJ2-1; 10 bases fit TRBD2. The germline CDR1 and CDR2 sequences are ENHRY and SYGVKD. J gave up 3 bases and V 6 bases, and 5 bases lay outside the gene matches. CDR3 length: 15 residues.

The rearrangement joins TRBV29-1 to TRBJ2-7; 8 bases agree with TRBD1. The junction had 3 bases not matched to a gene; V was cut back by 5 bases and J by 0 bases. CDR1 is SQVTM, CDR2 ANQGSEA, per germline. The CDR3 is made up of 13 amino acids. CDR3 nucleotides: TGCAGCGTTACGACAGGGGACTCCTACGAGCAGTACTTC. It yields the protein CSVTTGDSYEQYF.

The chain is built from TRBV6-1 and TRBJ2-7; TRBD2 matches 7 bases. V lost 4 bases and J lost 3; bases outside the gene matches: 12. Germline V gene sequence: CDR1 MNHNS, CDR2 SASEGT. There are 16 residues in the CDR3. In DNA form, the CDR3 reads TGTGCCAGCAGTGTCCGGTTTGCGGGAGCCCTCTACGAGCAGTACTTC. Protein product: CASSVRFAGALYEQYF.

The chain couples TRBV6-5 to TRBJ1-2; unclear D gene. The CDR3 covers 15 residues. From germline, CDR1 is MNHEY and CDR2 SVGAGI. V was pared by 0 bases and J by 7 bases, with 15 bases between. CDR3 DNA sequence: TGTGCCAGCAGTTACTCGTGGACGGATTTAGCTGGCTACACCTTC. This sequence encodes CASSYSWTDLAGYTF.

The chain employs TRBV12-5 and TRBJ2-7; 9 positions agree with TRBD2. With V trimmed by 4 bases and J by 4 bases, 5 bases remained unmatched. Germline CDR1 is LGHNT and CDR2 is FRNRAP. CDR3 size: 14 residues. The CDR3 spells CASGSLAGFYEQYF. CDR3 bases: TGTGCTAGTGGTTCCCTAGCGGGGTTTTACGAGCAGTACTTC.

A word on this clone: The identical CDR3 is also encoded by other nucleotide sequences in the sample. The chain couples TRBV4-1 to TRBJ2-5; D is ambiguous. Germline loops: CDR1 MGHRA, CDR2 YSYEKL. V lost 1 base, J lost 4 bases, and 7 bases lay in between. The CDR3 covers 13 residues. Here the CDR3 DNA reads TGCGCCAGCAGCCAAGTAGTGGGAGAGACCCAGTACTTC. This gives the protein CASSQVVGETQYF.